Given below is one T cell receptor beta chain in context. Among Cohort 3 donors, those recovered had two negative PCRs, clearance, or symptom resolution. The data were obtained in a study of blood T cell repertoires in COVID-19. The CDR3 length is 19 residues. Germline values: CDR1 SGHRS, CDR2 YFSETQ. Trimming stripped 1 base from V and 9 bases from J, with 28 bases between. Assay used: immunoSEQ multiplex PCR; TCRdb lists only in-frame clones, some missing. Altogether fewer than 350,000 clones are present, roughly 85% being singletons, with the ten largest covering roughly 2%. The sample taken for sequencing was PBMCs or T cells enriched from blood (not recorded which). The chain joins TRBV5-1 to TRBJ2-2, with D possibly TRBD1 on 6 matching bases. The TCR comes from a man aged 25-45 years who had recovered from COVID-19. The CDR3 DNA reads TGCGCCAGCAGCTTGATCCCCCCCCGTCCCCGGACAGATCACCGGGAGCTGTTTTTT. Translated, it gives CASSLIPPRPRTDHRELFF.